This T cell receptor (beta chain) came from a study of blood T cell repertoires in COVID-19. Germline CDR1 SGHAT, CDR2 FQNNGV. Trimming shortened V by 2 bases and J by 1 base, and 9 bases separated the two germline ends. The CDR3 length is 14 residues. Clones were sequenced by immunoSEQ multiplex PCR, and TCRdb holds only the in-frame ones, with some missing. Among approximately 290,000 clones listed, 80% to 85% were seen once. This sequence joins TRBV11-2 and TRBJ2-7; TRBD2 might be the D (5 bases). The specimen was peripheral blood. The receptor comes from a person aged 70 to 85 with COVID-19, enrolled during active disease. The CDR3 sequence is CASSLSGDSYEQYF. The CDR3, as DNA: TGTGCCAGCAGCTTAAGCGGAGATTCCTACGAGCAGTACTTC.